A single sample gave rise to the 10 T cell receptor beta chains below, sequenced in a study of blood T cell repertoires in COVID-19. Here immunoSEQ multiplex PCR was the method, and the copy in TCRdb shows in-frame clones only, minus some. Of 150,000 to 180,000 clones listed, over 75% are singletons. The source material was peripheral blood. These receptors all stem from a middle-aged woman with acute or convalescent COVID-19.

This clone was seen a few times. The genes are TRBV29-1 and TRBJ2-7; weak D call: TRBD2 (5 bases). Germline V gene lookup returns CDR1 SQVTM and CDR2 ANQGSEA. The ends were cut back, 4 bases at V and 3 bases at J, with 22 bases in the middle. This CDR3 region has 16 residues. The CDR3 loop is CSVVLLRGRSLYEQYF. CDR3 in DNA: TGCAGCGTTGTGTTGCTGCGTGGGAGAAGTCTCTACGAGCAGTACTTC.

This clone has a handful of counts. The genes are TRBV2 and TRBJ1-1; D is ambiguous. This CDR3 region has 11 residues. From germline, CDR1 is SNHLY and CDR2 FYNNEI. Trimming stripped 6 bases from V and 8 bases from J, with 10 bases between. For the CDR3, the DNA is TGTGCCAGCAGACCCGGTCGGGAAGCTTTCTTT. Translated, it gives CASRPGREAFF.

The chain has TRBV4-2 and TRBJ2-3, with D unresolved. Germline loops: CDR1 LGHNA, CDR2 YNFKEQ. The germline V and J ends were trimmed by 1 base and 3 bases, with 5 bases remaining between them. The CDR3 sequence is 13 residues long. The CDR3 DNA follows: TGTGCCAGCAGCCAAGTCGGGACAGATACGCAGTATTTT. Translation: CASSQVGTDTQYF.

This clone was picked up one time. CDR3 residues: CASSLVRTLFGTEAFF. For the CDR3, the DNA is TGTGCCAGCAGCTTAGTGCGGACACTGTTTGGAACTGAAGCTTTCTTT. The V gene is TRBV7-2, the J gene TRBJ1-1; tentative D call: TRBD1 (5 bases). Trimming took 1 base from V and 5 from J, leaving 17 bases between them. Looked up from germline, CDR1 is SGHTA and CDR2 is FQGNSA. The CDR3 has 16 residues.

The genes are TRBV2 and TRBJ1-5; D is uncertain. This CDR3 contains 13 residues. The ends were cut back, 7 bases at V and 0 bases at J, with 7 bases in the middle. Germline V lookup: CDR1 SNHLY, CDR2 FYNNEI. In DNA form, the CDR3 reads TGTGCCAGCACACGGTATAGCAATCAGCCCCAGCATTTT. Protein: CASTRYSNQPQHF.

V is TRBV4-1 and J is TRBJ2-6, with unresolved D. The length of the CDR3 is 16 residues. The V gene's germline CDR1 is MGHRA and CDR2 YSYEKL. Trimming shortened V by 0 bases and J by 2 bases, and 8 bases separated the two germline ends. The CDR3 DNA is TGCGCCAGCAGCCAAGATCCCCAGACTGGGGCCAACGTCCTGACTTTC. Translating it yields CASSQDPQTGANVLTF.

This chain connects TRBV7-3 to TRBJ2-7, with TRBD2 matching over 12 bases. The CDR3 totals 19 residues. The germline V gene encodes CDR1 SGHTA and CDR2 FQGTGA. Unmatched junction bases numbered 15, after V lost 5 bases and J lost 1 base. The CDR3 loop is CASSRPSGRVPKLSYEQYF. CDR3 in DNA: TGTGCCAGCAGCCGCCCTAGCGGGAGGGTACCGAAATTATCCTACGAGCAGTACTTC.

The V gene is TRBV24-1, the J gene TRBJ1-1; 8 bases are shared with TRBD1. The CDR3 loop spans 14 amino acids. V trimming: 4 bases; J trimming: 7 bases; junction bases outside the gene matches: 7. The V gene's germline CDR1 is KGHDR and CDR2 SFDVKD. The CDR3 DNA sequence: TGTGCCACCAGTGACGGCGGGACAGGAGGTGAAGCTTTCTTT. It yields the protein CATSDGGTGGEAFF.

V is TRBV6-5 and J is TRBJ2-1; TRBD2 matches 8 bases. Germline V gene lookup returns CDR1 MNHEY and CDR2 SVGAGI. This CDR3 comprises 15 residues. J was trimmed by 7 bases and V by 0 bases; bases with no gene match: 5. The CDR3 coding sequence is TGTGCCAGCAGTTACTCGCGGGGGGCCAGGAATGAGCAGTTCTTC. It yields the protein CASSYSRGARNEQFF.

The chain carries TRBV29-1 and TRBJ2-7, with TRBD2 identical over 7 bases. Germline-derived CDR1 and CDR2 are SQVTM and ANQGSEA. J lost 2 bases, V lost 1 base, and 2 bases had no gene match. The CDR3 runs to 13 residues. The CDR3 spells CSVEVAGAYEQYF. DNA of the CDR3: TGCAGCGTTGAAGTGGCGGGAGCCTACGAGCAGTACTTC.